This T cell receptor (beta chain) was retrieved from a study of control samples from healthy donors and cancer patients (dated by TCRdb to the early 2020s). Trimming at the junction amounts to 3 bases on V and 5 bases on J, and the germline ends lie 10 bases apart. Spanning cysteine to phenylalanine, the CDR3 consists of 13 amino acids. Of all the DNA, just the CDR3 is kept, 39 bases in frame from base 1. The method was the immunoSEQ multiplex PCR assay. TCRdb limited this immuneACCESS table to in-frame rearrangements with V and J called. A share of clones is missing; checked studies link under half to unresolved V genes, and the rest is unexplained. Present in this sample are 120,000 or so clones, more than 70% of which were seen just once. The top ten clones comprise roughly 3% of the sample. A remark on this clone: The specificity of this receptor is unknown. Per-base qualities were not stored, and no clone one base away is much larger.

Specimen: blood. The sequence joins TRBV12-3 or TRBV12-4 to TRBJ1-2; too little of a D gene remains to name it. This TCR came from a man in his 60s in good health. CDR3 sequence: CASSFMREYGYTF. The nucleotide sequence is TGTGCCAGCAGTTTCATGCGGGAATATGGCTACACCTTC.